Sequencing of this T cell receptor (beta chain) was carried out in a study of shared clonotypes between healthy human individuals. Healthy and HIV-negative, the adult donors had no recent acute infections or vaccinations. For this clone: Its antigen is not identified.

This CDR3 has 16 amino acids. From germline, CDR1 is MGHRA and CDR2 YSYEKL. The V end lost 2 bases, the J end lost 2 bases, and 14 bases lay between the germline ends. Findings and limits, study-wide: The represented genetic and exposure-history diversity was limited by the small number of donors.

Data came from immunoSEQ multiplex PCR; TCRdb stores just in-frame clones and leaves some out. The data show over a million clones, with approximately 98.5% seen just once and about 0.34% held by the top ten. Sequenced input: naive CD4+ T cells sorted from blood. Subset defined: CD45RA+ positively selected. The receptor's source is a man aged 25-45 years in good health. The chain is built from TRBV4-1 and TRBJ2-3; tentatively, D is TRBD2 (6 bases). The DNA for the CDR3 is TGCGCCAGCAGCCAATCATCAGCGGACTACACAGATACGCAGTATTTT. Its translation is CASSQSSADYTDTQYF.